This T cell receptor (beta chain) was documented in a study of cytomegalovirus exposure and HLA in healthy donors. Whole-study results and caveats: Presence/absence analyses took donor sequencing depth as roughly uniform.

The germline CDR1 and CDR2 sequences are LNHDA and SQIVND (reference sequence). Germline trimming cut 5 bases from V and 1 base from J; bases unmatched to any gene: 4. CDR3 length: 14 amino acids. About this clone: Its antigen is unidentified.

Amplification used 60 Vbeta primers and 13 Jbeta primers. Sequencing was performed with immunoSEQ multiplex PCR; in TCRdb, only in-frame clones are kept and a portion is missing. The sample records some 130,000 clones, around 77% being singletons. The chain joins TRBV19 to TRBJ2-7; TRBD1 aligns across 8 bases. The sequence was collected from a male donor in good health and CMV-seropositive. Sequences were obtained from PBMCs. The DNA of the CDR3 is TGTGCCAGTAGTGGACAGGGATCATCCTACGAGCAGTACTTC. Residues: CASSGQGSSYEQYF.